Presented here are 7 T cell receptor beta chains from one specimen sequenced in a study of shared clonotypes between healthy human individuals. CD45RO-negative, CCR7-positively selected cells formed the naive CD8 fraction, excluding terminally differentiated effector memory CD45RA+ cells. TCRdb's copy holds only in-frame clones and misses some; the assay was immunoSEQ multiplex PCR. Among roughly 550,000 clones listed, roughly 95% were seen once. The sequencing input was naive CD8+ T cells sorted from blood. The receptors here all came from a woman in her thirties in good health.

The V call is TRBV7-8, the J call TRBJ2-7; 13 bases are shared with TRBD2. Germline CDR1 and CDR2: SGHVS and FQNEAQ. The J segment lost 1 base and the V segment lost 5 bases, leaving 14 bases of the junction unmatched. CDR3 length equals 19 residues. The DNA for the CDR3 is TGTGCCAGCAGCGCCTCCGGGACTAGCGGGGTTAGAGGTTCCTACGAGCAGTACTTC. It yields the protein CASSASGTSGVRGSYEQYF.

This clone was seen a handful of times. The genes are TRBV9 and TRBJ1-1; TRBD1 aligns across 8 bases. The trim removed 0 bases at V and 8 bases at J, leaving 3 bases unmatched. Germline V gene data show CDR1 as SGDLS and CDR2 as YYNGEE. The CDR3 extends over 13 amino acids. In DNA form, the CDR3 reads TGTGCCAGCAGCGTAGCAGGGACAGGAGAAGCTTTCTTT. Protein product: CASSVAGTGEAFF.

The chain combines TRBV4-2 with TRBJ2-7; a weak D match, TRBD2 (6 bases). The CDR3 covers 15 residues. Germline CDR1 LGHNA, CDR2 YNFKEQ. Trimming took off 0 bases at V and 4 bases at J, with 13 bases between the two ends. This CDR3 reads CASSQEGRDRYEQYF. The CDR3 DNA reads as TGTGCCAGCAGCCAAGAGGGGCGGGACCGGTACGAGCAGTACTTC.

The chain combines TRBV7-9 with TRBJ2-1, with D perhaps TRBD2 (5 bases). The CDR3 has 15 amino acids. In germline, CDR1 is SEHNR, CDR2 FQNEAQ (reference sequence). Deletions cut 7 bases from V and 3 bases from J, with 16 bases between. CDR3 DNA sequence: TGTGCCAGCACTGAAGGAGGTATAGGCTACAATGAGCAGTTCTTC. Protein sequence: CASTEGGIGYNEQFF.

This clone was recorded only once. The chain recombines TRBV28 with TRBJ1-5, with TRBD1 as a possible D gene (6 bases). The germline V gene has CDR1 MDHEN and CDR2 SYDVKM. The germline V and J ends were trimmed by 6 bases and 5 bases, with 14 bases remaining between them. The CDR3 consists of 14 residues. The CDR3 is CASSTTGYDQPQHF. DNA of the CDR3: TGTGCCAGCAGCACAACAGGGTATGATCAGCCCCAGCATTTT.

This chain connects TRBV29-1 to TRBJ2-7; D is perhaps TRBD2 (5 bases). The CDR3 extends over 12 amino acids. Per germline, CDR1 SQVTM and CDR2 ANQGSEA. V shed 1 base and J shed 6 bases, with 10 bases lying between them. CDR3 region: CSVEGEGSEQYF. In DNA form, the CDR3 reads TGCAGCGTTGAAGGGGAAGGGAGCGAGCAGTACTTC.

The V gene is TRBV2, the J gene TRBJ1-1, with a weak D call TRBD1 (5 bases). This CDR3 contains 13 residues. V lost 4 bases to trimming and J lost 3 bases, with 9 bases between them. CDR1 SNHLY and CDR2 FYNNEI come from the germline V gene. CDR3 sequence: CASSAMGDTEAFF. The DNA for the CDR3 is TGTGCCAGCAGTGCTATGGGGGACACTGAAGCTTTCTTT.